Listed here is a single TCR beta chain. The sample belongs to a study of blood T cell repertoires in COVID-19. At the level of the study: Spain, Italy and the United States supplied samples that represented acute and convalescent COVID-19. PBMCs, B-cell-depleted T cells, or T cells were the source of the cDNA or gDNA that made up the material.

V was shortened by 4 bases and J by 6 bases, with 18 bases between the two germline ends. This CDR3 is built from 16 residues. CDR1 and CDR2 from the germline V gene are MDHEN and SYDVKM. In the original processing: Reference gene primer amplification gave estimated nucleated cell counts. Sequenced by immunoSEQ multiplex PCR; TCRdb stores in-frame clones only, minus some. D and trimming were read from the DNA, whereas the V and J calls and clone size are those reported in that table. The sample lists about 470,000 clones; about 90% were seen once. Self-reported history from a screening survey and questionnaire set each donor's cohort.

The chain employs TRBV28 and TRBJ2-2; TRBD2 might be the D (6 bases). The clonotype originates from a woman between 18 and 29 years old who had recovered from COVID-19. Sequenced sample: PBMCs or T cells enriched from blood (not recorded which). DNA of the CDR3: TGTGCCAGCAGTTACCCGGGGGACGGTTCTCCCGGGGAGCTGTTTTTT. Protein product: CASSYPGDGSPGELFF. The entire variable domain, with the rest obtained from reference TRBV28 and TRBJ2-2, is as follows: DVKVTQSSRYLVKRTGEKVFLECVQDMDHENMFWYRQDPGLGLRLIYFSYDVKMKEKGDIPEGYSVSREKKERFSLILESASTNQTSMYLCASSYPGDGSPGELFFGEGSRLTVL.